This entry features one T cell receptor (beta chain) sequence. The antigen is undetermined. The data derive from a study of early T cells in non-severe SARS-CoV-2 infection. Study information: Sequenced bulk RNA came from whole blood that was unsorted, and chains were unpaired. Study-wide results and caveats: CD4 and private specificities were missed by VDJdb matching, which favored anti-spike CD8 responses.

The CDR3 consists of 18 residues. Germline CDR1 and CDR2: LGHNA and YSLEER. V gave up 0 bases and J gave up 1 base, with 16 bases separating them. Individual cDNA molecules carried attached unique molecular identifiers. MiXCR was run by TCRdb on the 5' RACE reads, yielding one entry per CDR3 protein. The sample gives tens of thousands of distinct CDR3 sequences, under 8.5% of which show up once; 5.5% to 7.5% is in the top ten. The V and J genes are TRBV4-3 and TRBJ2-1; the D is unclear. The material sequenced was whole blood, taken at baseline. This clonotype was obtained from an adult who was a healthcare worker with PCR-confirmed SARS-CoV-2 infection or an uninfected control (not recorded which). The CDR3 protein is CASSQDVFGRDSYNEQFF. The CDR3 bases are TGCGCCAGCAGCCAAGACGTGTTCGGTAGGGATTCCTACAATGAGCAGTTCTTC.